This entry lists 11 T cell receptor beta chains sequenced from one sample in a study of cytomegalovirus exposure and HLA in healthy donors. 60 Vbeta and 13 Jbeta primers were used in PCR. TCRdb's table, derived via immunoSEQ multiplex PCR, lists solely in-frame clones and lacks some. The sample has 150,000 to 200,000 clones, over 65% seen once. Sequencing was performed on PBMCs. The receptors derive from a man aged 35 to 55 in good health and CMV-seropositive.

DNA of the CDR3: TGCAGCGTTGGGAGACAGGGGAATGAAAAACTGTTTTTT. This codes for CSVGRQGNEKLFF. This chain joins TRBV29-1 and TRBJ1-4, with 8 positions matching TRBD1. J gave up 5 bases and V 4 bases, and 3 bases lay outside the gene matches. Looked up from germline, CDR1 is SQVTM and CDR2 is ANQGSEA. This CDR3 contains 13 residues.

As concerns this clone: The sample contains more than one DNA sequence encoding this CDR3. The chain is built from TRBV28 and TRBJ1-5; 9 positions match TRBD1. The CDR3 contains 15 residues. Losses at the gene ends were 2 bases for V and 3 bases for J; bases not matched to a gene: 2. The germline gives CDR1 MDHEN, CDR2 SYDVKM. CDR3 nucleotide sequence: TGTGCCAGCAGTTTAGGACAGGGGAACAATCAGCCCCAGCATTTT. This sequence encodes CASSLGQGNNQPQHF. The full variable domain, its missing parts supplied by reference TRBV28 and TRBJ1-5, is DVKVTQSSRYLVKRTGEKVFLECVQDMDHENMFWYRQDPGLGLRLIYFSYDVKMKEKGDIPEGYSVSREKKERFSLILESASTNQTSMYLCASSLGQGNNQPQHFGDGTRLSIL.

V usage is TRBV5-6 and J usage is TRBJ2-3; 8 positions agree with TRBD1. The CDR3 runs to 16 residues. J gave up 0 bases and V 4 bases, and 7 bases lay outside the gene matches. The germline CDR1 and CDR2 sequences are SGHDT and YYEEEE. The CDR3 DNA sequence: TGTGCCAGCAGCCGACTTGACAGGGGAAGCACAGATACGCAGTATTTT. Its translation: CASSRLDRGSTDTQYF. Combining the CDR3 with reference TRBV5-6 and TRBJ2-3 gives the whole variable domain DAGVTQSPTHLIKTRGQQVTLRCSPKSGHDTVSWYQQALGQGPQFIFQYYEEEERQRGNFPDRFSGHQFPNYSSELNVNALLLGDSALYLCASSRLDRGSTDTQYFGPGTRLTVL.

V usage is TRBV18 and J usage is TRBJ2-7; 7 bases fit TRBD1. CDR1 and CDR2 from the germline V gene are KGHSH and LQKENI. The CDR3 sequence is 15 residues long. The junction had 4 bases not matched to a gene; V was cut back by 0 bases and J by 2 bases. CDR3 protein: CASSPPDREAYEQYF. CDR3 DNA sequence: TGTGCCAGCTCACCACCAGACAGGGAAGCCTACGAGCAGTACTTC. The full variable domain, in which reference TRBV18 and TRBJ2-7 provide the parts outside the CDR3, is NAGVMQNPRHLVRRRGQEARLRCSPMKGHSHVYWYRQLPEEGLKFMVYLQKENIIDESGMPKERFSAEFPKEGPSILRIQQVVRGDSAAYFCASSPPDREAYEQYFGPGTRLTVT.

The chain has TRBV19 and TRBJ2-5; D not certain. This CDR3 is 14 amino acids long. Germline CDR1 is LNHDA and CDR2 is SQIVND (reference sequence). The ends were cut back, 3 bases at V and 2 bases at J, with 10 bases in the middle. This chain's CDR3 is CASSIEAVQETQYF. In DNA, the CDR3 is TGTGCCAGTAGTATCGAGGCGGTTCAAGAGACCCAGTACTTC.

V is TRBV19 and J is TRBJ2-7; TRBD1 agrees at 11 bases. Germline CDR1 and CDR2: LNHDA and SQIVND (reference sequence). CDR3 length: 17 residues. V shed 7 bases and J 2 bases; nucleotides not matched to a gene: 13. CDR3 loop: CASTPGGTGGFTYEQYF. The CDR3 DNA sequence: TGTGCCAGTACCCCAGGAGGGACAGGGGGATTCACCTACGAGCAGTACTTC.

The chain couples TRBV7-2 to TRBJ2-7; a possible D gene is TRBD1 (6 bases). Trimming left V 5 bases short and J 1 base short, with 15 bases between. Germline V gene data show CDR1 as SGHTA and CDR2 as FQGNSA. The CDR3 totals 15 residues. The CDR3 sequence: CASSPMVGHSYEQYF. CDR3 nucleotides: TGTGCCAGCAGCCCTATGGTGGGACATTCCTACGAGCAGTACTTC.

The DNA of the CDR3 is TGTGCCAGCAGCCCCGGGCTGGGGCCCCACTCCTACGAGCAGTACTTC. Protein product: CASSPGLGPHSYEQYF. The chain employs TRBV11-2 and TRBJ2-7; TRBD1 is a possible D gene (5 bases). Looked up from germline, CDR1 is SGHAT and CDR2 is FQNNGV. The V and J ends lost 5 bases and 0 bases respectively, with 17 bases between them. This CDR3 contains 16 residues.

This chain links TRBV4-1 with TRBJ1-1; D is unclear. Trimming removed 1 base at V and 1 base at J, with 10 bases between. Germline V gene lookup returns CDR1 MGHRA and CDR2 YSYEKL. This CDR3 has 15 amino acids. This CDR3 is CASSQAEGPNTEAFF. DNA of the CDR3: TGCGCCAGCAGCCAAGCGGAGGGCCCGAACACTGAAGCTTTCTTT.

The chain carries TRBV6-1 and TRBJ1-1; 8 positions match TRBD1. Germline V gives CDR1 MNHNS, CDR2 SASEGT. The CDR3 covers 16 residues. After removal of 1 base from V and 1 base from J, the junction contained 5 bases not matched to a gene. The CDR3 reads CASSEGQGAWNTEAFF. CDR3 coding DNA: TGTGCCAGCAGTGAAGGGCAGGGGGCCTGGAACACTGAAGCTTTCTTT.

In its sample, this clone was seen a few times. The chain joins TRBV28 to TRBJ1-2, with 8 nucleotides matching TRBD1. Losses at the gene ends were 9 bases for V and 2 bases for J; bases not matched to a gene: 2. Germline-derived CDR1 and CDR2 are MDHEN and SYDVKM. The CDR3 runs 12 residues. CDR3 sequence (DNA): TGTGCCAGTGGGACAGGCAACTATGGCTACACCTTC. This encodes CASGTGNYGYTF.